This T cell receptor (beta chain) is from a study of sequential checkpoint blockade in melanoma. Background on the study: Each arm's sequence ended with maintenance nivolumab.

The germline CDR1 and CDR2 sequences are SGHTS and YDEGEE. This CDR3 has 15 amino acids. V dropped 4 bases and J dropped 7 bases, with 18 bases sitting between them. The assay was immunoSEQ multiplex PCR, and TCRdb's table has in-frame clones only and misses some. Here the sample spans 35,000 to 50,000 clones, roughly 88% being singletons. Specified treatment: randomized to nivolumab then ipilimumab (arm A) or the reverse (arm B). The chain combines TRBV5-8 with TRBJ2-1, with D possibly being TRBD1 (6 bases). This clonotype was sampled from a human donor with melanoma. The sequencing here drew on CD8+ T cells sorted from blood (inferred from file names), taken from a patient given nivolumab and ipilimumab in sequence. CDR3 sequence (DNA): TGTGCCAGCAGCCTGTGGCCAGGGGAAATGAATGAGCAGTTCTTC. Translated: CASSLWPGEMNEQFF.